Listed here are 10 T cell receptor beta chains from one sample, sequenced in a study of shared clonotypes between healthy human individuals. TCRdb's table, derived via immunoSEQ multiplex PCR, lists solely in-frame clones and lacks some. Of around 100,000 clones listed, approximately 70% are singletons. Source material: memory CD8+ T cells sorted from blood. Subset given: CD45RO+ cells pooled with CCR7-negative TemRA cells. The receptors derive from a woman aged 25 to 39 in good health.

This clone was recorded a few times. V and J are TRBV25-1 and TRBJ2-1; the match to TRBD2 covers 9 bases. The CDR3 length is 18 residues. Trimming took 1 base from V and 6 from J; bases not matched to a gene: 13. The germline V gene encodes CDR1 MGHDK and CDR2 SYGVNS. CDR3 in amino acids: CASSESVAGGRGGNEQFF. The CDR3 DNA is TGTGCCAGCAGTGAATCTGTTGCGGGAGGGCGCGGGGGCAATGAGCAGTTCTTC.

The rearrangement links TRBV13 to TRBJ2-7; 8 nucleotides line up with TRBD2. Germline lookup yields CDR1 PRHDT and CDR2 FYEKMQ (reference sequence). With 5 bases clipped from V and 2 bases from J, the junction kept 5 bases outside the gene matches. CDR3 length equals 14 residues. For the CDR3, the DNA is TGTGCCAGCAGCGATCGAGCGGGGGCCTACGAGCAGTACTTC. Amino acids: CASSDRAGAYEQYF.

The rearrangement joins TRBV7-5 to TRBJ2-7; the table's D call of TRBD1 was not tested on the DNA. TRBV7-5 is designated a pseudogene. The CDR3 length is 16 residues. The CDR3 DNA reads as TGTGTCAGAAGAAATCAACAGGAGATCTTCGGCTACGAGCAGTACTTC. Its translation: CVRRNQQEIFGYEQYF.

The rearrangement joins TRBV19 to TRBJ1-1; 7 bases align to TRBD1. The length of the CDR3 is 15 residues. Germline V gives CDR1 LNHDA, CDR2 SQIVND (reference sequence). Trimming cost V 1 base and J 6 bases; bases outside gene matches: 8. The CDR3 DNA follows: TGTGCCAGTAGTATAGTTACAGGGGTTGTATCTGAAGCTTTCTTT. Translated, it gives CASSIVTGVVSEAFF. Complete variable domain (other parts from reference TRBV19 and TRBJ1-1): DGGITQSPKYLFRKEGQNVTLSCEQNLNHDAMYWYRQDPGQGLRLIYYSQIVNDFQKGDIAEGYSVSREKKESFPLTVTSAQKNPTAFYLCASSIVTGVVSEAFFGQGTRLTVV.

This sequence joins TRBV6-5 and TRBJ1-4, with D tentatively TRBD1 (6 bases). The CDR3 runs to 16 residues. CDR1 MNHEY and CDR2 SVGAGI come from the germline V gene. V gave up 2 bases and J gave up 0 bases, with 10 bases separating them. CDR3 protein: CASSYNNRATNEKLFF. In DNA, the CDR3 is TGTGCCAGCAGTTACAACAACAGGGCAACTAATGAAAAACTGTTTTTT.

The rearrangement joins TRBV13 to TRBJ2-1, with 8 bases aligning to TRBD2. Germline V CDR1 and CDR2: PRHDT, FYEKMQ (reference sequence). CDR3 length: 15 residues. V trimming: 6 bases; J trimming: 1 base; junction bases outside the gene matches: 5. Here the CDR3 reads CASSEAGESYNEQFF. The CDR3 DNA reads as TGTGCCAGCAGTGAAGCGGGAGAGTCCTACAATGAGCAGTTCTTC.

The chain is built from TRBV11-2 and TRBJ2-7, with TRBD1 matching 7 bases. Germline CDR1 is SGHAT and CDR2 is FQNNGV. This CDR3 has 15 amino acids. V shed 2 bases and J 0 bases; nucleotides not matched to a gene: 4. DNA of the CDR3: TGTGCCAGCAGCTTACCGGACAGGAGCTCCTACGAGCAGTACTTC. Its protein is CASSLPDRSSYEQYF.

The chain is built from TRBV7-2 and TRBJ2-1; 11 bases are a match to TRBD2. Germline trimming cut 1 base from V and 7 bases from J; bases unmatched to any gene: 3. The CDR3 sequence is 15 residues long. The germline V gene encodes CDR1 SGHTA and CDR2 FQGNSA. The CDR3 loop reads CASSLGSGRGNEQFF. The DNA for the CDR3 is TGTGCCAGCAGCTTAGGTAGCGGGAGGGGTAATGAGCAGTTCTTC.

This rearrangement joins TRBV4-1 to TRBJ1-1; D is ambiguous. Per germline, CDR1 MGHRA and CDR2 YSYEKL. The length of the CDR3 is 16 residues. Deletions cut 7 bases from V and 0 bases from J, with 18 bases between. CDR3 loop: CASTTEERRVNTEAFF. The CDR3 nucleotides read TGCGCCAGCACCACGGAGGAGAGACGGGTGAACACTGAAGCTTTCTTT.

In its sample, this clone was seen many times. The gene calls are TRBV30 and TRBJ1-2; a weak D match, TRBD1 (6 bases). The CDR3 is 15 residues long. Trimming left V 1 base short and J 6 bases short, with 18 bases between. Germline V CDR1 and CDR2: GTSNPN, SVGIG (reference sequence). CDR3 DNA: TGTGCCTGGAGTGATCTTACAGGGAGGGTTGATGGCTACACCTTC. It yields the protein CAWSDLTGRVDGYTF.